Listed below are T cell receptor beta chains from one sample, sequenced in a study of beta chain features in type 1 diabetes. Only in-frame clones appear in the TCRdb table, and some are missing; sequencing was by immunoSEQ multiplex PCR. The profile shows hundreds of thousands of clones, 11% of them singletons. Sample: naive CD4+ T cells from blood. Receptor source: a woman in her 30s in good health. CDR3s include the opening cysteine and the closing phenylalanine or tryptophan. A D gene is named only where the DNA matches it firmly. A clone size is listed for some rows: how often the clone was seen (once, few, many), or a class if it is expanded.

>NA|16|TRBV5-1|TRBD1|TRBJ1-1
TGCGCCAGCAGCTTGAGCCCACAGGGGGGGAACACTGAAGCTTTCTTT
CASSLSPQGGNTEAFF
>few|16|TRBV15|NA|TRBJ1-3
TGTGCCACCAGCAGAGATCAATCTGGGCAGCCAGACACCATATATTTT
CATSRDQSGQPDTIYF
>NA|15|TRBV4-2|TRBD1|TRBJ1-5
TGTGCCAGCAGCCAAGACGGCAGGGGGGATCAGCCCCAGCATTTT
CASSQDGRGDQPQHF
>few|18|TRBV7-9|TRBD2|TRBJ2-3
TGTGCCAGCAGCCTAACTAGCGGGAGAGCTAGGATCACAGATACGCAGTATTTT
CASSLTSGRARITDTQYF
>NA|17|TRBV5-1|TRBD1|TRBJ2-1
TGCGCCAGCAGCTCGGGAGGGACAGGGGGCTCCTACAATGAGCAGTTCTTC
CASSSGGTGGSYNEQFF
>NA|17|TRBV11-2|NA|TRBJ2-1
TGTGCCAGCAGCTTAGATGGGGTAGCGCGCCGCTACAATGAGCAGTTCTTC
CASSLDGVARRYNEQFF
>few|14|TRBV29-1|NA|TRBJ1-1
TGCAGCGCTGATGTTGGGGGGGGGTACACTGAAGCTTTCTTT
CSADVGGGYTEAFF
>NA|14|TRBV29-1|TRBD2|TRBJ2-1
TGCAGCGGATTGGGACTAGCGGGAGCAAATGAGCAGTTCTTC
CSGLGLAGANEQFF
>NA|16|TRBV6-6|TRBD2|TRBJ2-2
TGTGCCAGCAGTTACTCCAGCGGGGGTAACACCGGGGAGCTGTTTTTT
CASSYSSGGNTGELFF
>few|15|TRBV9|TRBD2|TRBJ2-1
TGTGCCAGCAGCGCCGAGGGGCGGGGGAATGATGAGCAGTTCTTC
CASSAEGRGNDEQFF
>few|14|TRBV5-1|NA|TRBJ2-5
TGCGCCAGCGGGAGCGGCATGGCGGGAGAGACCCAGTACTTC
CASGSGMAGETQYF
>few|14|TRBV6-6|NA|TRBJ2-3
TGTGCCAGCAGTTACGGGGACAACACAGATACGCAGTATTTT
CASSYGDNTDTQYF
>NA|14|TRBV7-9|NA|TRBJ2-1
TGTGCCAGCAGCTTCTTTAGCTTAGGCAATGAGCAGTTCTTC
CASSFFSLGNEQFF
>NA|15|TRBV6-1|TRBD1|TRBJ2-5
TGTGCCAGCAGTGACCTCCGGACAGGACAAGAGACCCAGTACTTC
CASSDLRTGQETQYF
>few|16|TRBV7-2|TRBD2|TRBJ2-5
TGTGCCAGCAGCTCCTTTGGCGGGAGGGCCGGTGAGACCCAGTACTTC
CASSSFGGRAGETQYF
>few|16|TRBV7-3|TRBD1|TRBJ2-1
TGTGCCAGCAGCAAGGGACAGGGAGACTCCTACAATGAGCAGTTCTTC
CASSKGQGDSYNEQFF
>NA|14|TRBV7-9|TRBD1|TRBJ2-7
TGTGCCAGCAGCTTAGGAGGGGTGGAACAGGGGCGGCTCTTC
CASSLGGVEQGRLF
>few|16|TRBV9|TRBD1|TRBJ2-3
TGTGCCAGCAGCCCCCGACAGGGGGAGGGCACAGATACGCAGTATTTT
CASSPRQGEGTDTQYF
>NA|16|TRBV30|NA|TRBJ1-2
TGTGCCTGGAGTGGCCTCTGGAGGGGAACTAACTATGGCTACACCTTC
CAWSGLWRGTNYGYTF
>NA|15|TRBV28|TRBD2|TRBJ2-2
TGTGCCAGCAGTTTAGGGGGGGGGAACACCGGGGAGCTGTTTTTT
CASSLGGGNTGELFF
>NA|15|TRBV7-9|NA|TRBJ1-1
TGTGCCAGCAGCGGCGTGGGGGGAGAGAGCACTGAAGCTTTCTTT
CASSGVGGESTEAFF
>few|15|TRBV7-9|NA|TRBJ2-5
TGTGCCAGCAGCTATAGGAGGGAGTGGAAAGAGACCCAGTACTTC
CASSYRREWKETQYF
>few|12|TRBV28|NA|TRBJ1-5
TGTGCCAGCAGACCTAATTGGTGGCCCCAGCATTTT
CASRPNWWPQHF
>NA|14|TRBV11-2|TRBD1|TRBJ2-3
TGTGCCAGCAGCTCCCGACAGGGTGTAGATACGCAGTATTTT
CASSSRQGVDTQYF
>NA|14|TRBV7-9|TRBD1|TRBJ2-1
TGTGCCAGCAGTTCAGACAGGGGTGCGAGGGAGCAGTTCTTC
CASSSDRGAREQFF
>few|12|TRBV25-1|NA|TRBJ1-5
TGTGCCAGCAGTGAGTTGGGGGGGCCCCAGCATTTT
CASSELGGPQHF
>NA|14|TRBV27|NA|TRBJ2-3
TGTGCCAGCAGTTTTACGGGTCGCACAGATACGCAGTATTTT
CASSFTGRTDTQYF
>few|15|TRBV4-2|NA|TRBJ2-3
TGTGCCAGCAGCCAAGACGAGAGAAGCACAGATACGCAGTATTTT
CASSQDERSTDTQYF
>NA|17|TRBV4-2|NA|TRBJ2-2
TGTGCCAGCAGCCAAGATTTCGAGGGGGCGAACACCGGGGAGCTGTTTTTT
CASSQDFEGANTGELFF
>few|16|TRBV10-3|NA|TRBJ2-3
TGTGCCATCAGTGAGGGGGGCCGGGAATTCACAGATACGCAGTATTTT
CAISEGGREFTDTQYF
>NA|15|TRBV5-1|TRBD2|TRBJ2-7
TGCGCCAGCAGCTTGGTTGGTAGCGGGACCTACGAGCAGTACTTC
CASSLVGSGTYEQYF
>NA|15|TRBV7-9|TRBD2|TRBJ2-7
TGTGCCAGCAGCTTATCGCTAGCGGGGGCCTACGAGCAGTACTTC
CASSLSLAGAYEQYF
>few|15|TRBV11-2|NA|TRBJ2-3
TGTGCCAGCAGCTTGGATCCCGGGGGCACAGATACGCAGTATTTT
CASSLDPGGTDTQYF
>NA|14|TRBV15|NA|TRBJ1-2
TGTGCCACCTTAAAGGCCGGGGAGGGTATTGGCTACACCTTC
CATLKAGEGIGYTF
>NA|16|TRBV27|TRBD2|TRBJ2-1
TGTGCCAGCAGTCCTTTAGCGGGAGGGCCTTACAATGAGCAGTTCTTC
CASSPLAGGPYNEQFF
>NA|13|TRBV25-1|NA|TRBJ1-4
TGTGCCAGCAGTGATGGGAGGGATGAAAAACTGTTTTTT
CASSDGRDEKLFF
>NA|15|TRBV27|TRBD1|TRBJ2-3
TGTGCCAGCAGTGGACAGGGGGTTCACACAGATACGCAGTATTTT
CASSGQGVHTDTQYF
>NA|13|TRBV29-1|NA|TRBJ2-5
TGCAGCGTAAGAGAACAGGGTTTGGAGACCCAGTACTTC
CSVREQGLETQYF
>NA|13|TRBV10-3|NA|TRBJ2-5
TGTGCCATCAGGCCCGGGACACAAGAGACCCAGTACTTC
CAIRPGTQETQYF
>few|14|TRBV6-5|NA|TRBJ1-1
TGTGCCAGCGGCGGAAAGGTCTTGAACACTGAAGCTTTCTTT
CASGGKVLNTEAFF